These 15 T cell receptor beta chains were all obtained from the same sample, sequenced in a study of cytomegalovirus exposure and HLA in healthy donors. Both 60 Vbeta primers and 13 Jbeta primers went into the PCR. Generated by immunoSEQ multiplex PCR, the TCRdb table keeps only in-frame clones and is missing some. The repertoire table contains tens of thousands of clones. The sample comprised PBMCs. The receptors were sampled from a man between 50 and 59 years old in good health and CMV-seronegative.

V usage is TRBV27 and J usage is TRBJ2-2; 7 bases map to TRBD2. The V and J ends lost 0 bases and 8 bases, in that order; junction bases with no gene match: 0. This CDR3 contains 13 residues. The germline gives CDR1 MNHEY, CDR2 SMNVEV (reference sequence). The CDR3 loop reads CASSLSGRGELFF. DNA of the CDR3: TGTGCCAGCAGTTTATCCGGGAGGGGGGAGCTGTTTTTT.

The chain is built from TRBV19 and TRBJ2-7, with D possibly matching TRBD1 (6 bases). The germline V gene encodes CDR1 LNHDA and CDR2 SQIVND (reference sequence). V lost 5 bases and J 1 base, leaving 12 bases between the germline ends. The CDR3 covers 14 residues. The CDR3 DNA sequence: TGTGCCAGTAGTTGGGGAACAGGGTCCTACGAGCAGTACTTC. This gives the protein CASSWGTGSYEQYF.

The CDR3 loop reads CASSFVPVGGGANYGYTF. CDR3 in DNA: TGTGCCAGCAGCTTCGTCCCCGTTGGCGGGGGAGCTAACTATGGCTACACCTTC. The rearrangement links TRBV11-2 to TRBJ1-2; D might be TRBD1 (5 bases). This CDR3 is 18 amino acids long. The V gene lost 3 bases and the J gene lost 0 bases, with 20 bases spanning the gap. From germline, CDR1 is SGHAT and CDR2 FQNNGV.

The gene calls are TRBV5-1 and TRBJ1-2; D not certain. CDR1 and CDR2 (germline): SGHRS, YFSETQ. V lost 4 bases to trimming and J lost 2 bases, with 12 bases between them. This CDR3 is built from 14 residues. The DNA of the CDR3 is TGCGCCAGCAGCCTGGCCGACGGGAACTATGGCTACACCTTC. This codes for CASSLADGNYGYTF. Full variable domain (rest looked up from reference TRBV5-1 and TRBJ1-2): KAGVTQTPRYLIKTRGQQVTLSCSPISGHRSVSWYQQTPGQGLQFLFEYFSETQRNKGNFPGRFSGRQFSNSRSEMNVSTLELGDSALYLCASSLADGNYGYTFGSGTRLTVV.

This rearrangement joins TRBV5-6 to TRBJ1-5; D ambiguous. The germline V and J ends were trimmed by 0 bases and 2 bases, with 9 bases remaining between them. The length of the CDR3 is 15 residues. Germline CDR1 and CDR2: SGHDT and YYEEEE. For the CDR3, the DNA is TGTGCCAGCAGCTTGGGTTTCGTCGGCAATCAGCCCCAGCATTTT. Amino acid sequence: CASSLGFVGNQPQHF.

This chain uses TRBV28 with TRBJ1-6, with 8 bases lining up with TRBD1. From germline, CDR1 is MDHEN and CDR2 SYDVKM. J lost 10 bases, V lost 6 bases, and 8 bases had no gene match. The CDR3 runs to 14 residues. The chain's CDR3 is CASRGQGRGSPLHF. CDR3 sequence (DNA): TGTGCCAGCAGAGGACAGGGCCGAGGCTCACCCCTCCACTTT.

The chain carries TRBV27 and TRBJ2-2, with a possible D match to TRBD2 (5 bases). The CDR3 is 14 amino acids. V lost 3 bases and J lost 4, with 9 bases in between. Germline loops: CDR1 MNHEY, CDR2 SMNVEV (reference sequence). CDR3 nucleotides: TGTGCCAGCAGTTTCGAGGGTGGCACCGGGGAGCTGTTTTTT. Residues: CASSFEGGTGELFF.

The chain links TRBV5-6 to TRBJ1-6, with D possibly being TRBD1 (5 bases). Between the trimmed V and J ends, which lost 1 base and 8 bases, there was a span of 10 bases. This CDR3 contains 14 residues. Germline loops: CDR1 SGHDT, CDR2 YYEEEE. The CDR3 sequence is CASSLTGPYSPLHF. The CDR3 nucleotides are TGTGCCAGCAGCTTGACAGGTCCTTATTCACCCCTCCACTTT.

V gene TRBV28 combines with J gene TRBJ1-1; 8 bases map to TRBD1. This CDR3 is built from 15 residues. Germline V lookup: CDR1 MDHEN, CDR2 SYDVKM. J gave up 3 bases and V 7 bases, and 10 bases lay outside the gene matches. The chain's CDR3 is CASIGQGAGDTEAFF. CDR3 coding DNA: TGTGCCAGCATCGGACAGGGTGCTGGAGACACTGAAGCTTTCTTT.

The chain links TRBV27 to TRBJ2-1; D is possibly TRBD1 (5 bases). Germline V gives CDR1 MNHEY, CDR2 SMNVEV (reference sequence). Trimming took 3 bases from V and 5 from J, leaving 20 bases between them. There are 17 residues in the CDR3. CDR3 protein: CASSFPSKDTSNNEQFF. CDR3 nucleotides: TGTGCCAGCAGTTTCCCCTCGAAGGACACTTCCAACAATGAGCAGTTCTTC.

The chain joins TRBV7-2 to TRBJ2-7; 7 bases fit TRBD1. Germline assignment: CDR1 SGHTA and CDR2 FQGNSA. V shed 5 bases, J shed 0 bases, and the junction held 4 bases outside the gene matches. This CDR3 has 14 amino acids. This chain's CDR3 is CASSEQGSSYEQYF. CDR3 DNA sequence: TGTGCCAGCAGCGAACAGGGGAGCTCCTACGAGCAGTACTTC.

The chain carries TRBV5-6 and TRBJ1-6; D is ambiguous. Germline V gene sequence: CDR1 SGHDT, CDR2 YYEEEE. CDR3 length: 15 residues. Trimming stripped 6 bases from V and 7 bases from J, with 17 bases between. The CDR3 region has the DNA TGTGCCAGCACCCCTCAGCGGGCCCTAAATTCACCCCTCCACTTT. Translated: CASTPQRALNSPLHF.

This sequence joins TRBV7-8 and TRBJ2-7, with TRBD2 as a possible D gene (5 bases). The CDR3 loop spans 13 amino acids. Germline CDR1 SGHVS, CDR2 FQNEAQ. DNA of the CDR3: TGTGCAAGCGAGGGCGTTAGCTCCTACGAGCAGTACTTC. This gives the protein CASEGVSSYEQYF.

The rearrangement uses TRBV5-1 and TRBJ1-2, with D hard to call. The V and J ends lost 2 bases and 1 base respectively, with 12 bases between them. The CDR3 totals 15 residues. The V gene's germline CDR1 is SGHRS and CDR2 YFSETQ. The CDR3 region is CASSFSFEDNYGYTF. In DNA, the CDR3 is TGCGCCAGCAGCTTCTCGTTTGAGGATAACTATGGCTACACCTTC. The whole variable domain, remainder taken from reference TRBV5-1 and TRBJ1-2, is KAGVTQTPRYLIKTRGQQVTLSCSPISGHRSVSWYQQTPGQGLQFLFEYFSETQRNKGNFPGRFSGRQFSNSRSEMNVSTLELGDSALYLCASSFSFEDNYGYTFGSGTRLTVV.

CDR3 sequence: CASSSDPGQSYEQYF. The CDR3 DNA reads TGCGCCAGCAGCTCGGACCCGGGACAGTCCTACGAGCAGTACTTC. The chain recombines TRBV5-1 with TRBJ2-7; 7 bases align to TRBD1. Germline CDR1 and CDR2: SGHRS and YFSETQ. This CDR3 contains 15 residues. Germline trimming cut 3 bases from V and 1 base from J; bases unmatched to any gene: 7.